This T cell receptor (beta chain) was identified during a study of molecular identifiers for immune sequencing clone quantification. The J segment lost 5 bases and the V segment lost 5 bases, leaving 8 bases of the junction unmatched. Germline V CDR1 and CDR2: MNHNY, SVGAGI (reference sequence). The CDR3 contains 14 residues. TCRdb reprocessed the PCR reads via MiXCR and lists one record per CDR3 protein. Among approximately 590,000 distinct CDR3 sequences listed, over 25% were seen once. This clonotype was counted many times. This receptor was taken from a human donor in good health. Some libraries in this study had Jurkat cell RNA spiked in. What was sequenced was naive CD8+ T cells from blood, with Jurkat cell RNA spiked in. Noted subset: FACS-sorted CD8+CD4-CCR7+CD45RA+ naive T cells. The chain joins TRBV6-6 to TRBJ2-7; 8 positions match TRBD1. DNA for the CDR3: TGTGCCAGCAGTACTGGACAGGGCGCGGACGAGCAGTACTTC. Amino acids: CASSTGQGADEQYF.